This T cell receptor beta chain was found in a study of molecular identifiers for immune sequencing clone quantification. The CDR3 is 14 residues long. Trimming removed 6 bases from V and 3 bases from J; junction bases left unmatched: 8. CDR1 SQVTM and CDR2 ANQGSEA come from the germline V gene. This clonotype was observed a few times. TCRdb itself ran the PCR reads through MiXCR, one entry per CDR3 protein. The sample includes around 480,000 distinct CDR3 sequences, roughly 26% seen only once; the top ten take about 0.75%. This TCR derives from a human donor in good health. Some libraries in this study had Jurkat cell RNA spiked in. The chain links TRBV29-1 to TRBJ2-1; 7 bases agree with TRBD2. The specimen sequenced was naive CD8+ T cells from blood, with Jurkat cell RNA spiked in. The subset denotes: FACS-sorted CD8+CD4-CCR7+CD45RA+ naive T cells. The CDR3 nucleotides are TGCAGCGTAGGAAGAGCGGGGATCTACAATGAGCAGTTCTTC. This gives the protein CSVGRAGIYNEQFF.